Listed below are T cell receptor beta chains from one sample, sequenced in a study of T cell responses to AZD1222 COVID-19 vaccine. Here immunoSEQ multiplex PCR was the method, and the copy in TCRdb shows in-frame clones only, minus some. The sample yields under 150,000 clones, roughly 90% seen once. The sample consisted of peripheral blood, taken on day 0 of AZD1222 vaccination. The receptors come from an adult in good health. CDR3s leave out the opening cysteine and the closing phenylalanine or tryptophan. Each record gives: V gene, J gene, CDR3 protein.

TRBV30,TRBJ1-5,AWRKQGGSQPQH
TRBV28,TRBJ2-1,ASSPGNEQF
TRBV4-3,TRBJ1-4,ASSSGAGANEKLF
TRBV6-4,TRBJ2-3,ASSAGTSHTDTQY
TRBV6-5,TRBJ2-4,ASRPGAKNIQY
TRBV30,TRBJ1-2,AWSPWTDGYT
TRBV9,TRBJ2-2,ASSFGQGTGELF
TRBV29-1,TRBJ1-2,SVAEGWYGYT
TRBV6-2/TRBV6-3,TRBJ2-3,ASSRDRATDTQY
TRBV6-5,TRBJ1-5,ASRGDGHSNQPQH
TRBV15,TRBJ2-1,ATSRVREQF
TRBV7-3,TRBJ1-1,ASTNSGEYTEAF
TRBV2,TRBJ1-4,ASSEAEVRTREKLF
TRBV28,TRBJ2-1,ASSQGQGFLSFSYNEQF
TRBV6-4,TRBJ2-1,ASSDGTSGNEQF
TRBV9,TRBJ2-3,ASSVDWAGTDTQY
TRBV11-2,TRBJ1-6,ASSPDGSPLH
TRBV11-2,TRBJ1-2,ASSLDRRATYGYT
TRBV7-2,TRBJ2-7,ASSFGLAATYEQY
TRBV4-3,TRBJ1-2,ASSQDPLKGIGYT
TRBV5-4,TRBJ1-2,ASSLFPWEGRSDGYT
TRBV7-9,TRBJ2-1,ASSLALVGYNEQF
TRBV3-1/TRBV3-2,TRBJ1-1,ASSFTENTEAF
TRBV5-1,TRBJ1-1,ASRIGSPNTEAF
TRBV6-5,TRBJ2-1,ASSRPLHNEQF
TRBV4-1,TRBJ2-7,ASSQEGQGWYEQY
TRBV18,TRBJ1-1,ASSRREENTEAF
TRBV19,TRBJ1-1,ASSIRGTGINTEAF
TRBV5-6,TRBJ1-4,ASSRAFNEKLF
TRBV5-4,TRBJ1-1,ASSSQMGGNTEAF
TRBV6-5,TRBJ2-1,ASGRGGLYEQF
TRBV14,TRBJ2-1,ASSQEPGPSYNEQF
TRBV12-3/TRBV12-4,TRBJ2-7,ASSLTHEQY
TRBV6-2/TRBV6-3,TRBJ2-7,ASSPTGPGLYEQY
TRBV20-1,TRBJ1-3,SASGNRGQSGNTIY
TRBV15,TRBJ1-1,ATTDRAPEAF
TRBV7-6,TRBJ2-1,ASSSSGTSGIPGQF
TRBV5-1,TRBJ1-1,ASSLAVQRATEAF
TRBV28,TRBJ2-7,ASSWDRDRGRYEQY
TRBV7-9,TRBJ2-3,ASSLGRGFSDTQY
TRBV4-1,TRBJ1-2,ASSQVQGGDYGYT
TRBV28,TRBJ2-7,AWGRRSYEQY